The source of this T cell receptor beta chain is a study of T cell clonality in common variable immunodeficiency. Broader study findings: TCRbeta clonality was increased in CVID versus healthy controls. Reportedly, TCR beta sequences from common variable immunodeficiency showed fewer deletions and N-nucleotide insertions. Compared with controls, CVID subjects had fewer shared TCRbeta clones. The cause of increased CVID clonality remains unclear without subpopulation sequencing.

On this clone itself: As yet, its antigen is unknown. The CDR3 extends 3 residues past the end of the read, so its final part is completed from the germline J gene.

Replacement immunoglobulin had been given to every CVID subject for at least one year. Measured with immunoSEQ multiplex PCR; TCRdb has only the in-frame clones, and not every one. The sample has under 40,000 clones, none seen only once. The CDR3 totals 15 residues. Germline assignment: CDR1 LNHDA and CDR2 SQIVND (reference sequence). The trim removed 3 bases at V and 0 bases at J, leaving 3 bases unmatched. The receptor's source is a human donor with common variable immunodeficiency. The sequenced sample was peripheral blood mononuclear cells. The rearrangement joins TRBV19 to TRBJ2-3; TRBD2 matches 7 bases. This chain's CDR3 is CASSIPSGSTDTQYF. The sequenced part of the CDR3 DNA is TGTGCCAGTAGTATCCCTAGCGGAAGCACAGATACG.